These 29 T cell receptor beta chains originate from one sample sequenced in a study of T cell repertoires in cytomegalovirus infection. For these receptors, no antigen is known. TCRdb called the reads again in MiXCR, with one record for every CDR3 protein. The sample includes approximately 910,000 distinct CDR3 sequences, around 32% of them seen just once. The material sequenced was cultured CD8+ T cells from PBMCs, taken from culture after CMV antigen stimulation. The source of these receptors is a human donor in good health (CMV status not recorded). Some clones in this sample may be carry-over from other donors' samples.

A word on this clonotype: One end of the junction varies from germline; a read error may be responsible. The rearrangement joins TRBV5-6 to TRBJ2-7; no firm D call. The V gene's germline CDR1 is SGHDT and CDR2 YYEEEE. This CDR3 comprises 13 residues. CDR3: CASSLLEVDEQHF. In nucleotides, the CDR3 is TGTGCCAGCAGCTTGTTAGAAGTGGACGAGCAGCACTTC.

The rearrangement links TRBV6-6 to TRBJ1-4; TRBD1 is a possible D gene (5 bases). The CDR3 is 14 amino acids. Deletions cut 5 bases from V and 7 bases from J, with 14 bases between. CDR1 is MNHNY and CDR2 is SVGAGI in the germline V gene (reference sequence). CDR3 amino acids: CASSTGDGGEKLFF. As DNA, the CDR3 is TGTGCCAGCAGTACAGGAGACGGGGGTGAAAAACTGTTTTTT.

This clonotype was seen only a few times. CDR3 in amino acids: CASSEGGGDGNQPQHF. In nucleotides, the CDR3 is TGTGCCAGCAGTGAAGGGGGGGGTGACGGGAATCAGCCCCAGCATTTT. V gene TRBV2 combines with J gene TRBJ1-5; tentative D call: TRBD1 (5 bases). Trimming left V 1 base short and J 4 bases short, with 14 bases between. The CDR3 length is 16 residues. Germline V gene data show CDR1 as SNHLY and CDR2 as FYNNEI.

This clonotype was detected many times. The rearrangement joins TRBV27 to TRBJ2-7; D is possibly TRBD1 (6 bases). The CDR3 loop spans 15 amino acids. Deletions cut 6 bases from V and 3 bases from J, with 18 bases between. The germline V gene encodes CDR1 MNHEY and CDR2 SMNVEV (reference sequence). This CDR3 is CASSFSPTGGYEQYF. The DNA of the CDR3 is TGTGCCAGCAGCTTTTCCCCGACAGGAGGCTACGAGCAGTACTTC.

The chain links TRBV12-5 to TRBJ2-7; no firm D call. Deletions cut 7 bases from V and 1 base from J, with 8 bases between. Looked up from germline, CDR1 is LGHNT and CDR2 is FRNRAP. The CDR3 contains 12 residues. CDR3 loop: CASESVSYEQYF. In DNA form, the CDR3 reads TGTGCTAGTGAATCCGTTTCCTACGAGCAGTACTTC.

About this clonotype: One junction end does not reproduce the germline sequence, and a read error may be involved. The J gene is TRBJ1-2, the V gene TRBV6-5; the D gene is possibly TRBD1 (5 bases). Per germline, CDR1 MNHEY and CDR2 SVGAGI. CDR3 length: 15 residues. As DNA, the CDR3 is TGTGCCAGCAGTACTCACAGGAGCTCGTTGGATGGGTACACCTTC. Translation gives CASSTHRSSLDGYTF.

The chain has TRBV7-9 and TRBJ2-6; D tentatively fits TRBD1 or TRBD2 (5 bases each). This CDR3 contains 18 residues. Germline V gene data show CDR1 as SEHNR and CDR2 as FQNEAQ (reference sequence). V was pared by 5 bases and J by 4 bases, with 21 bases between. CDR3 sequence: CASSPSGTAFRGANVLTF. In nucleotides, the CDR3 is TGTGCCAGCAGCCCATCCGGGACGGCTTTCCGGGGGGCCAACGTCCTGACTTTC. Full variable domain (missing parts from reference TRBV7-9 and TRBJ2-6): DTGVSQNPRHKITKRGQNVTFRCDPISEHNRLYWYRQTLGQGPEFLTYFQNEAQLEKSRLLSDRFSAERPKGSFSTLEIQRTEQGDSAMYLCASSPSGTAFRGANVLTFGAGSRLTVL.

This clonotype was seen only a few times. Relative to the germline gene, one junction end is altered; a read error may explain this. The chain carries TRBV6-1 and TRBJ1-3; 7 nucleotides align to TRBD1. CDR1 and CDR2 from the germline V gene are MNHNS and SASEGT. This CDR3 has 14 amino acids. The CDR3 loop reads CASGDREAGNTIYF. The CDR3, as DNA: TGTGCCAGCGGTGACAGGGAAGCTGGAAACACCATATATTTT.

This clonotype has just a few counts. As DNA, the CDR3 is TGTGCCAGTAGTGCCCCCGGGACAGGGGGCCAGCCCGCCGGGGAGCTGTTTTTT. It translates to CASSAPGTGGQPAGELFF. J is TRBJ2-2 and V is TRBV19; 12 bases are a match to TRBD1. The CDR3 totals 18 residues. V dropped 5 bases and J dropped 6; count of bases not matched to a gene: 13. Per germline, CDR1 LNHDA and CDR2 SQIVND (reference sequence).

This chain links TRBV6-1 with TRBJ2-5; the match to TRBD1 covers 7 bases. The CDR3 extends over 18 amino acids. V lost 0 bases and J lost 5; bases outside the gene matches: 15. Germline V CDR1 and CDR2: MNHNS, SASEGT. The CDR3 reads CASSEAGIADRLWETQYF. The DNA of the CDR3 is TGTGCCAGCAGTGAAGCCGGTATCGCGGACAGGTTGTGGGAGACCCAGTACTTC.

The rearrangement uses TRBV9 and TRBJ2-1; D possibly corresponds to TRBD1 (5 bases). The CDR3 sequence is 13 residues long. Germline V CDR1 and CDR2: SGDLS, YYNGEE. V lost 4 bases and J 6 bases, leaving 11 bases between the germline ends. The CDR3 DNA is TGTGCCAGCAGCTCCCGCAGGGCCAATGAGCAGTTCTTC. Amino acid sequence: CASSSRRANEQFF.

The sample holds many counts of this clonotype. The chain couples TRBV6-1 to TRBJ2-1; 11 bases align to TRBD1. Germline CDR1 and CDR2: MNHNS and SASEGT. CDR3 length equals 18 residues. V lost 4 bases, J lost 5 bases, and 13 bases stayed unmatched. The CDR3 is CASSGNNPPGQGDNEQFF. CDR3 nucleotide sequence: TGTGCCAGCAGTGGAAACAACCCCCCGGGACAGGGGGACAATGAGCAGTTCTTC.

Comments on this clonotype: A read error is possible here, since a much larger clone lies one base away. The chain carries TRBV7-6 and TRBJ1-1; D gene unclear. This CDR3 comprises 15 residues. Germline CDR1 SGHVS, CDR2 FNYEAQ. The CDR3 nucleotides are TGTACCAGCAGCTCCGCCGGGGAGTTGAACACTGAAGCTTTCTTT. Translated, it gives CTSSSAGELNTEAFF.

This clonotype was seen just once. The chain carries TRBV6-2 or TRBV6-3 and TRBJ2-7, with D possibly being TRBD2 (6 bases). The germline CDR1 and CDR2 sequences are MNHEY and SVGEGT. Trimming cost V 7 bases and J 2 bases, with 15 bases left between them. The CDR3 length is 14 residues. CDR3 DNA sequence: TGTGCCAGCACCCCGGGGGACCCTACCTACGAGCAGTACGTC. This encodes CASTPGDPTYEQYV.

A note on this clonotype: The junction differs from germline at one of its ends, possibly a read error. The V and J genes are TRBV15 and TRBJ2-1; D not resolved. CDR3 size: 16 residues. Looked up from germline, CDR1 is LNHNV and CDR2 is YYDKDF (reference sequence). CDR3 coding DNA: TGTGCCACCAGCCCCGCGGCTGCCTCCTCCTACAATGGGCAGTTCTTC. Translation: CATSPAAASSYNGQFF.

This rearrangement joins TRBV5-1 to TRBJ1-1; the D is unclear. CDR3 length: 12 residues. The germline gives CDR1 SGHRS, CDR2 YFSETQ. V lost 0 bases and J lost 6, with 6 bases in between. In DNA, the CDR3 is TGCGCCAGCAGCTTGGACGGGCCTGAAGCTTTCTTT. It is translated as CASSLDGPEAFF.

The V and J genes are TRBV6-8 and TRBJ1-2, with D maybe TRBD1 (5 bases). Germline-derived CDR1 and CDR2 are MNHGY and SAAAGT. V was clipped by 2 bases and J by 6 bases, with 10 bases between them. There are 13 residues in the CDR3. The CDR3 region has the DNA TGTGCCAGCAGTTACGGGACGTCCAATGGCTACACCTTC. Protein sequence: CASSYGTSNGYTF.

The chain is built from TRBV28 and TRBJ2-2; D unresolved. The CDR3 is 14 residues long. The V end was cut by 4 bases, the J end by 7 bases, with 13 bases between. Looked up from germline, CDR1 is MDHEN and CDR2 is SYDVKM. CDR3 sequence reads: CASSSTPIGGELFF. The CDR3 DNA sequence: TGTGCCAGCAGTTCGACACCTATAGGCGGGGAGCTGTTTTTT.

This clonotype was seen at least ten times. The CDR3 DNA follows: TGTGCCAGCGAAGGTGCCTATGGCTACACCTTC. Amino acid sequence: CASEGAYGYTF. The chain couples TRBV6-1 to TRBJ1-2; D ambiguous. Germline V gene lookup returns CDR1 MNHNS and CDR2 SASEGT. Trimming pared 8 bases from V and 4 bases from J, leaving 8 bases between. This CDR3 is built from 11 residues.

The chain joins TRBV12-5 to TRBJ2-1; 10 positions agree with TRBD1. Germline V lookup: CDR1 LGHNT, CDR2 FRNRAP. Germline trimming cut 5 bases from V and 9 bases from J; bases unmatched to any gene: 16. The CDR3 extends over 17 amino acids. For the CDR3, the DNA is TGTGCTAGTGGTCCTTCGGACAGGGGGGTAGTTTCCTTTGAGCAGTTCTTC. Residues: CASGPSDRGVVSFEQFF.

The rearrangement uses TRBV12-3 or TRBV12-4 and TRBJ1-2; 7 nucleotides agree with TRBD1. This CDR3 is 14 amino acids long. J lost 4 bases, V lost 7 bases, and 9 bases had no gene match. The CDR3 loop is CASISGTDAYGYTF. The CDR3 DNA is TGTGCCAGCATCTCCGGGACAGATGCCTATGGCTACACCTTC.

The V and J genes are TRBV7-4 and TRBJ2-3, with TRBD1 identical over 8 bases. This CDR3 has 16 residues. The ends lost 2 bases at V and 2 bases at J; junction bases unmatched: 6. In germline, CDR1 is SGHVT, CDR2 SQSDAQ. The CDR3 DNA is TGTGCCAGCAGCTTAACCCACAGGGGGTCCACAGATACGCAGTATTTT. Translated: CASSLTHRGSTDTQYF.

This clonotype was found a few times. The rearrangement joins TRBV6-5 to TRBJ2-3; 13 positions agree with TRBD2. V shed 2 bases, J shed 6 bases, and the junction held 8 bases outside the gene matches. This CDR3 has 17 amino acids. Germline CDR1 MNHEY, CDR2 SVGAGI. The CDR3: CASSYGSGLAGNDTQYF. The CDR3 DNA is TGTGCCAGCAGTTACGGATCGGGACTAGCGGGGAACGATACGCAGTATTTT.

This clonotype was counted only a few times. The genes are TRBV5-4 and TRBJ1-4; 9 nucleotides align to TRBD1. CDR1 is SGHNT, CDR2 YYREEE, per germline (reference sequence). The CDR3 consists of 15 residues. V lost 7 bases to trimming and J lost 0 bases; unmatched junction nucleotides: 4. Here the CDR3 reads CASQDRGATNEKLFF. The CDR3 DNA reads TGTGCCAGCCAGGACAGGGGTGCAACTAATGAAAAACTGTTTTTT.

The chain joins TRBV7-9 to TRBJ2-5, with TRBD1 identical over 10 bases. CDR3 length equals 19 residues. In germline, CDR1 is SEHNR, CDR2 FQNEAQ (reference sequence). V was clipped by 6 bases and J by 5 bases; unmatched bases: 21. The CDR3 sequence is CASSHPGQGSPTGGETQYF. In DNA form, the CDR3 reads TGTGCCAGCAGTCACCCGGGACAGGGGTCTCCCACGGGTGGGGAGACCCAGTACTTC.

The chain links TRBV6-5 to TRBJ2-2; tentatively, D is TRBD1 or TRBD2 (5 bases each). Germline assignment: CDR1 MNHEY and CDR2 SVGAGI. V was cut by 0 bases and J by 6 bases, with 23 bases left in between. The CDR3 is 19 amino acids. The CDR3 DNA reads TGTGCCAGCAGTTACTCGGTCGGGGCGATGGACCTTTTGGCCGGGGAGCTGTTTTTT. Translated: CASSYSVGAMDLLAGELFF.

This sequence joins TRBV7-9 and TRBJ2-3, with D perhaps TRBD1 (5 bases). V shed 0 bases and J shed 2 bases, with 9 bases lying between them. Germline V gives CDR1 SEHNR, CDR2 FQNEAQ (reference sequence). The CDR3 covers 15 residues. The CDR3 DNA sequence: TGTGCCAGCAGCTTAGCGGACACCCTCACAGATACGCAGTATTTT. Its translation: CASSLADTLTDTQYF.

In the case of this clonotype: Because the CDR3 is missing its conserved closing phenylalanine or tryptophan, this is likely a read error. This chain links TRBV7-2 with TRBJ2-3, with TRBD2 matching 12 bases. V was pared by 5 bases and J by 4 bases, with 7 bases of the junction left unmatched. Germline values: CDR1 SGHTA, CDR2 FQGNSA. The CDR3 totals 16 residues. The CDR3 nucleotides read TGTGCCAGCAGCATTTCCACTAGCGGGGGGCCAGATACGCAGTATTCT. It yields the protein CASSISTSGGPDTQYS.

This clonotype has just a few counts. This chain joins TRBV10-3 and TRBJ2-1; D gene uncertain. This CDR3 has 12 residues. Germline V gene data show CDR1 as ENHRY and CDR2 as SYGVKD. Trimming removed 3 bases from V and 6 bases from J, with 6 bases in between. CDR3 protein: CAISERANEQFF. The CDR3 DNA sequence: TGTGCCATCAGTGAAAGGGCCAATGAGCAGTTCTTC.